Following are 15 T cell receptor beta chains from one sample sequenced in a study of identical twins. In TCRdb, the 5' RACE reads were re-called with MiXCR into one record per CDR3 protein. The sample gives about 700,000 distinct CDR3 sequences, 8.6% of which show up once; approximately 0.89% is in the top ten. The sample was also linked to a second study, of yellow fever vaccine responses in identical twins.

Sequenced input: PBMCs. All receptors come from a woman between 18 and 30 years old in good health.

This clonotype was counted between two and nine times. The chain uses TRBV6-1 and TRBJ2-5; TRBD2 is a possible D gene (5 bases). The CDR3 loop spans 14 amino acids. V lost 7 bases and J 2 bases, leaving 14 bases between the germline ends. In germline, CDR1 is MNHNS, CDR2 SASEGT. This CDR3 is CASKETWTQETQYF. CDR3 nucleotides: TGTGCCAGCAAGGAAACCTGGACTCAAGAGACCCAGTACTTC.

This chain connects TRBV7-8 to TRBJ2-1; TRBD2 matches 8 bases. This CDR3 is built from 15 residues. In germline, CDR1 is SGHVS, CDR2 FQNEAQ. Losses at the gene ends were 1 base for V and 6 bases for J; bases not matched to a gene: 5. The CDR3 protein is CASSLGGSGANEQFF. The CDR3 coding sequence is TGTGCCAGCAGCTTAGGTGGTAGCGGGGCCAATGAGCAGTTCTTC.

This clonotype has more than one count but fewer than ten. The chain recombines TRBV5-1 with TRBJ2-1, with 9 bases fitting TRBD2. With V trimmed by 6 bases and J by 3 bases, 7 bases remained unmatched. The CDR3 has 15 residues. CDR1 and CDR2 from the germline V gene are SGHRS and YFSETQ. The chain's CDR3 is CASTPTSGFYNEQFF. CDR3 coding DNA: TGCGCCAGCACCCCGACTAGCGGTTTCTACAATGAGCAGTTCTTC.

This clonotype was observed at least ten times. The J gene is TRBJ2-3, the V gene TRBV2; 7 positions match TRBD1. In germline, CDR1 is SNHLY, CDR2 FYNNEI. This CDR3 is 15 amino acids long. V lost 8 bases and J lost 3; bases outside the gene matches: 11. The CDR3 protein is CASAEDRVGTDTQYF. CDR3 in DNA: TGTGCCAGCGCCGAAGACAGGGTGGGAACAGATACGCAGTATTTT.

This clonotype was seen a handful of times. Sequence at one end of the junction differs from germline and may be a read error. The rearrangement uses TRBV29-1 and TRBJ2-1; D could derive from TRBD1 or TRBD2 (6 bases each). Germline assignment: CDR1 SQVTM and CDR2 ANQGSEA. CDR3 length: 11 amino acids. Written as DNA, the CDR3 is TGCAGCGGTGAAAGGGGGGCTGAGCAGTTCTTC. This gives the protein CSGERGAEQFF.

This clonotype turned up a few times. The chain carries TRBV11-2 and TRBJ1-1; D perhaps matches TRBD1 (5 bases). Trimming stripped 0 bases from V and 0 bases from J, with 8 bases between. This CDR3 has 15 residues. The germline V gene has CDR1 SGHAT and CDR2 FQNNGV. CDR3 nucleotides: TGTGCCAGCAGCTTAGAAGGGGACCTGAACACTGAAGCTTTCTTT. This translates into CASSLEGDLNTEAFF.

The rearrangement joins TRBV28 to TRBJ2-1; 8 bases are a match to TRBD2. The junction had 9 bases not matched to a gene; V was cut back by 7 bases and J by 7 bases. This CDR3 is 14 amino acids long. The germline gives CDR1 MDHEN, CDR2 SYDVKM. CDR3 nucleotide sequence: TGTGCCAGCACCCCAGCGGGAGTTTTAAATGAGCAGTTCTTC. Amino acid sequence: CASTPAGVLNEQFF.

This clonotype has just a few counts. This chain joins TRBV7-9 and TRBJ2-7, with D perhaps assigned TRBD1 or TRBD2 (5 bases each). Trimming took 1 base from V and 0 from J, leaving 13 bases between them. Germline CDR1 SEHNR, CDR2 FQNEAQ (reference sequence). The CDR3 sequence is 16 residues long. The CDR3 protein is CASSLGLPGSSYEQYF. The DNA of the CDR3 is TGTGCCAGCAGCTTAGGCCTCCCAGGGAGCTCCTACGAGCAGTACTTC.

This clonotype has ten or more counts. V usage is TRBV29-1 and J usage is TRBJ1-2; D gene unclear. This CDR3 is 16 amino acids long. Trimming cost V 0 bases and J 1 base, with 15 bases left between them. The germline CDR1 and CDR2 sequences are SQVTM and ANQGSEA. CDR3 bases: TGCAGCGTTGAAGATTTCGAGAGGGCGGATAACTATGGCTACACCTTC. Its protein is CSVEDFERADNYGYTF.

This clonotype came up a few times. The rearrangement links TRBV20-1 to TRBJ2-7; D may correspond to TRBD1 or TRBD2 (5 bases each). V was pared by 3 bases and J by 3 bases, with 21 bases between. The CDR3 runs to 16 residues. The V gene's germline CDR1 is DFQATT and CDR2 SNEGSKA (reference sequence). CDR3: CSARDVVGGLSYEQYF. CDR3 coding DNA: TGCAGTGCTAGGGACGTCGTTGGGGGTTTAAGCTACGAGCAGTACTTC.

J is TRBJ2-7 and V is TRBV30; D may be TRBD1 (6 bases). Germline CDR1 and CDR2: GTSNPN and SVGIG (reference sequence). The CDR3 is 14 amino acids. Trimming pared 0 bases from V and 0 bases from J, leaving 9 bases between. Written as DNA, the CDR3 is TGTGCCTGGAGTGTAGGGGGTTCCTCCTACGAGCAGTACTTC. This codes for CAWSVGGSSYEQYF.

This clonotype has a handful of counts. The chain combines TRBV15 with TRBJ1-6; the D gene is possibly TRBD1 (6 bases). V gave up 3 bases and J gave up 5 bases, with 11 bases separating them. Germline CDR1 is LNHNV and CDR2 is YYDKDF (reference sequence). This CDR3 has 15 amino acids. This CDR3 is CATSRRQANNSPLHF. The CDR3 coding sequence is TGTGCCACCAGCAGGCGACAGGCCAATAATTCACCCCTCCACTTT.

At least ten counts were recorded for this clonotype. The gene calls are TRBV7-9 and TRBJ2-7; the D is unclear. V dropped 5 bases and J dropped 4 bases, with 12 bases sitting between them. The germline V gene encodes CDR1 SEHNR and CDR2 FQNEAQ (reference sequence). The CDR3 is 13 residues long. The CDR3 DNA is TGTGCCAGCAGCCTCCCAGCCACGTACGAGCAGTACTTC. It specifies CASSLPATYEQYF.

This clonotype was observed a handful of times. V is TRBV7-9 and J is TRBJ2-7; 8 positions agree with TRBD1. The CDR3 covers 17 residues. J gave up 2 bases and V 5 bases, and 14 bases lay outside the gene matches. Germline V gives CDR1 SEHNR, CDR2 FQNEAQ (reference sequence). For the CDR3, the DNA is TGTGCCAGCAGCACATCGAAACGACAGGGGCCGACCTACGAGCAGTACTTC. Translating it yields CASSTSKRQGPTYEQYF.

This clonotype has more than one count but fewer than ten. The J gene is TRBJ1-1, the V gene TRBV3-1; possible D gene TRBD1, 5 bases. The CDR3 totals 14 residues. Trimming shortened V by 4 bases and J by 2 bases, and 11 bases separated the two germline ends. CDR1 is LGHDT and CDR2 is YNNKEL in the germline V gene (reference sequence). The DNA for the CDR3 is TGTGCCAGCAGCCCGCGACAGACAAACACTGAAGCTTTCTTT. It yields the protein CASSPRQTNTEAFF.